This is a list of T cell receptor beta chains from one sample in a study of blood T cell repertoires in COVID-19. Only in-frame clones appear in the TCRdb table, and some are missing; sequencing was by immunoSEQ multiplex PCR. The table has about 350,000 clones, roughly 84% seen once. Sequencing was performed on PBMCs or T cells enriched from blood (not recorded which). The source of these receptors is a woman in her thirties who had recovered from COVID-19. Both conserved end residues are part of each CDR3. The order of the fields is J gene, D gene, V gene, clone size, CDR3 DNA, CDR3 protein. A D gene is named only where the DNA matches it firmly. Only part of the rows carry a size: once, few, many, or a class if the clone is expanded.

TRBJ1-1 TRBD1 TRBV19 . TGTGCCAGTAGTTCAGGGGGCGCGACGTTTCCCACTGAAGCTTTCTTT CASSSGGATFPTEAFF
TRBJ1-1 . TRBV5-1 . TGCGCCAGCAGCTTTCTACAGGGAGATACTGAAGCTTTCTTT CASSFLQGDTEAFF
TRBJ2-1 TRBD2 TRBV27 . TGTGCCAGCAGTTCCCTAGCTCCGGGAGGAAATGAGCAGTTCTTC CASSSLAPGGNEQFF
TRBJ2-1 TRBD2 TRBV4-1 . TGCGCCAGCAGTCCAACTAGCGGGGGGTGGAATGAGCAGTTCTTC CASSPTSGGWNEQFF
TRBJ1-3 TRBD1 TRBV7-2 . TGTGCCAGCAGCTCAACAGGGGGCTGGGACACCATATATTTT CASSSTGGWDTIYF
TRBJ1-2 TRBD1 TRBV5-6 . TGTGCCAGCAGCCGCACCTTTACAGGGGACTATGGCTACACCTTC CASSRTFTGDYGYTF
TRBJ1-6 TRBD1 TRBV6-5 . TGTGCCAGCAGACCGACAGGGTCAGGGTCACCCCTCCACTTT CASRPTGSGSPLHF
TRBJ2-1 TRBD1 TRBV9 . TGTGCCAGCAGCCCCTCCGGACAGGGCGACAATGAGCAGTTCTTC CASSPSGQGDNEQFF
TRBJ2-1 TRBD2 TRBV2 . TGTGCCAGCATTTTCGAACTAGCGGGAATGAGAGGCAATGAGCAGTTCTTC CASIFELAGMRGNEQFF
TRBJ1-1 . TRBV18 . TGTGCCAGCTCACCACCGGCAGGGTTCGACACTGAAGCTTTCTTT CASSPPAGFDTEAFF
TRBJ1-5 . TRBV19 . TGTGCCAGTTCAAAAACGACAGGTTATAGCAATCAGCCCCAGCATTTT CASSKTTGYSNQPQHF
TRBJ2-7 TRBD1 TRBV18 . TGTGCCAGCTCACCAAAACAGGGGTCCTACGAGCAGTACTTC CASSPKQGSYEQYF
TRBJ1-6 . TRBV3-1/TRBV3-2 few TGTGCCAGCAGCCAAGTTGGGGGGGTGGGTAATTCACCCCTCCACTTT CASSQVGGVGNSPLHF
TRBJ1-3 . TRBV19 . TGTGCCAGTAGTTATCTCGACGGGAGCTCTGGAAACACCATATATTTT CASSYLDGSSGNTIYF
TRBJ1-2 . TRBV28 . TGTGCCAGCAATTATAACTATGGCTACACCTTC CASNYNYGYTF
TRBJ2-7 TRBD2 TRBV7-2 . TGTGCCAGCAGCTTAGGGGTGCGGGAGGGATCCTACGAGCAGTACTTC CASSLGVREGSYEQYF
TRBJ1-4 TRBD1 TRBV4-1 few TGCGCCAGCAGCCAAGGGATAAAGATAGGGGGCCTCAATGAAAAACTGTTTTTT CASSQGIKIGGLNEKLFF
TRBJ1-1 . TRBV11-2 . TGTGCCAGCAGCCCCCTAGGACGGGAGAACACTGAAGCTTTCTTT CASSPLGRENTEAFF
TRBJ1-6 . TRBV14 . TGTGCCAGCAGCAAGGGAGGGTCCTATAATTCACCCCTCCACTTT CASSKGGSYNSPLHF
TRBJ1-3 TRBD1 TRBV6-5 . TGTGCCAGCAGTTACTCGCTCCAGGGGGCAGGAAACACCATATATTTT CASSYSLQGAGNTIYF
TRBJ2-7 TRBD1 TRBV11-2 . TGTGCCAGCAGCTTAGGGGACAGGGGCGCCGAGCAGTACTTC CASSLGDRGAEQYF
TRBJ2-5 . TRBV2 . TGTGCCAGCAGACCGGACTATAACGAGGAGACCCAGTACTTC CASRPDYNEETQYF
TRBJ1-2 . TRBV6-5 . TGTGCCAGTCGAGGGGGGAGGGTTGGCTACACCTTC CASRGGRVGYTF
TRBJ1-2 TRBD1 TRBV3-1/TRBV3-2 few TGTGCCAGCAGCCAGGGACAGGGGACTTACTATGGCTACACCTTC CASSQGQGTYYGYTF
TRBJ2-7 TRBD2 TRBV4-2 . TGTGCCAGCAGCCCGGGGAAAGAGCGGGGGGGCCCCGAGCAGTACTTC CASSPGKERGGPEQYF